These 13 T cell receptor beta chains were all obtained from the same sample, sequenced in a study of blood T cell repertoires in COVID-19. TCRdb's copy holds only in-frame clones and misses some; the assay was immunoSEQ multiplex PCR. The sample lists 100,000 to 150,000 clones, about 77% occurring once. Sample: peripheral blood. These receptors all come from a human donor in a cohort sampled during active COVID-19.

A few counts support this clone. This rearrangement joins TRBV5-4 to TRBJ2-7, with TRBD2 identical over 11 bases. The CDR3 is 14 residues long. V was pared by 3 bases and J by 2 bases, with 1 base of the junction left unmatched. CDR1 SGHNT and CDR2 YYREEE come from the germline V gene (reference sequence). CDR3 residues: CASSSTSGAYEQYF. CDR3 nucleotides: TGTGCCAGCAGCTCGACTAGCGGGGCCTACGAGCAGTACTTC.

This clone has just a few counts. The rearrangement joins TRBV5-8 to TRBJ1-5; TRBD1 agrees at 8 bases. J lost 5 bases, V lost 3 bases, and 10 bases had no gene match. The CDR3 is 16 amino acids. CDR1 is SGHTS and CDR2 is YDEGEE in the germline V gene. This CDR3 reads CASSYSTGALYQPQHF. The CDR3 coding sequence is TGTGCCAGCAGCTATTCGACAGGGGCTCTATATCAGCCCCAGCATTTT.

In its sample, this clone was seen once. The chain couples TRBV2 to TRBJ2-7, with 11 bases matching TRBD2. With V trimmed by 8 bases and J by 2 bases, 5 bases remained unmatched. Germline assignment: CDR1 SNHLY and CDR2 FYNNEI. The CDR3 sequence is 14 residues long. This chain's CDR3 is CASGGGLAAYEQYF. The CDR3 bases are TGTGCCAGCGGGGGGGGACTAGCGGCCTACGAGCAGTACTTC. Drawing the rest from reference TRBV2 and TRBJ2-7, the complete variable domain is EPEVTQTPSHQVTQMGQEVILRCVPISNHLYFYWYRQILGQKVEFLVSFYNNEISEKSEIFDDQFSVERPDGSNFTLKIRSTKLEDSAMYFCASGGGLAAYEQYFGPGTRLTVT.

The chain carries TRBV29-1 and TRBJ2-3; a possible D gene is TRBD1 (5 bases). Germline CDR1 and CDR2: SQVTM and ANQGSEA. The CDR3 consists of 15 residues. V shed 6 bases and J shed 2 bases, with 18 bases lying between them. The CDR3 DNA follows: TGCAGCGTCGAGACAGCGCTCGACTCCACAGATACGCAGTATTTT. Protein sequence: CSVETALDSTDTQYF.

The rearrangement links TRBV6-6 to TRBJ1-2; no clear D. The V gene's germline CDR1 is MNHNY and CDR2 SVGAGI (reference sequence). CDR3 length: 13 residues. V was trimmed by 0 bases and J by 4 bases, leaving 6 bases between them. DNA of the CDR3: TGTGCCAGCAGTTACTCTGACACCTATGGCTACACCTTC. It specifies CASSYSDTYGYTF.

This chain links TRBV18 with TRBJ1-2, with 9 bases matching TRBD1. The CDR3 is made up of 19 amino acids. V trimming: 3 bases; J trimming: 8 bases; junction bases outside the gene matches: 22. CDR1 KGHSH and CDR2 LQKENI come from the germline V gene. The CDR3 nucleotides read TGTGCCAGCTCACCGACGAGGGTAGCCGGGGACAGGGTCTTCGGGGGCTACACCTTC. Translated, it gives CASSPTRVAGDRVFGGYTF.

CDR3 protein: CAWRGGQGDEKLFF. The CDR3 region has the DNA TGTGCCTGGAGGGGGGGACAGGGGGATGAAAAACTGTTTTTT. V is TRBV30 and J is TRBJ1-4; TRBD1 agrees at 11 bases. The junction had 3 bases not matched to a gene; V was cut back by 3 bases and J by 6 bases. This CDR3 region has 14 residues. From germline, CDR1 is GTSNPN and CDR2 SVGIG (reference sequence).

This rearrangement joins TRBV12-5 to TRBJ2-1; 7 bases are a match to TRBD2. The germline CDR1 and CDR2 sequences are LGHNT and FRNRAP. V lost 0 bases and J lost 3; bases outside the gene matches: 5. CDR3 length equals 16 residues. In DNA, the CDR3 is TGTGCTAGTGGTTTGGTAAGGGAGCGGGGCTACAATGAGCAGTTCTTC. It translates to CASGLVRERGYNEQFF.

The V and J genes are TRBV12-3 or TRBV12-4 and TRBJ2-3; D is ambiguous. The CDR3 covers 13 residues. Trimming left V 4 bases short and J 1 base short, with 6 bases between. The CDR3 DNA reads TGTGCCAGCAGTTACTTGGGCACAGATACGCAGTATTTT. Its protein is CASSYLGTDTQYF.

The V call is TRBV11-2, the J call TRBJ2-1, with TRBD1 identical over 8 bases. With 11 bases clipped from V and 7 bases from J, the junction kept 10 bases outside the gene matches. CDR1 and CDR2 from the germline V gene are SGHAT and FQNNGV. The CDR3 spans 13 residues. CDR3 nucleotides: TGTGCCTCCCGACGGACAGGGATAAATGAGCAGTTCTTC. Translated, it gives CASRRTGINEQFF.

This clone has just one count. The J gene is TRBJ1-1, the V gene TRBV9; tentatively, D is TRBD1 (5 bases). Deletions cut 3 bases from V and 1 base from J, with 13 bases between. This CDR3 has 15 amino acids. Germline-derived CDR1 and CDR2 are SGDLS and YYNGEE. DNA for the CDR3: TGTGCCAGCAGCGCCCGAGGTACAGGGAACACTGAAGCTTTCTTT. It translates to CASSARGTGNTEAFF.

The chain employs TRBV14 and TRBJ2-7, with a weak D call TRBD1 (6 bases). V shed 0 bases and J shed 0 bases, with 21 bases lying between them. Germline-derived CDR1 and CDR2 are SGHDN and FVKESK. CDR3 length equals 19 residues. The CDR3 region is CASSQDRILTGPLSYEQYF. CDR3 sequence (DNA): TGTGCCAGCAGCCAAGATCGAATCCTCACAGGGCCCCTCTCCTACGAGCAGTACTTC.

This clone has more than one count but fewer than ten. V gene TRBV19 combines with J gene TRBJ2-5; D perhaps matches TRBD1 (5 bases). Germline CDR1 is LNHDA and CDR2 is SQIVND (reference sequence). Deletions cut 1 base from V and 1 base from J, with 13 bases between. The CDR3 covers 16 residues. DNA for the CDR3: TGTGCCAGTAGTATAGGGCGCAGGGCTTTCCAAGAGACCCAGTACTTC. Its protein is CASSIGRRAFQETQYF. Filled out from reference TRBV19 and TRBJ2-5, the complete variable domain reads DGGITQSPKYLFRKEGQNVTLSCEQNLNHDAMYWYRQDPGQGLRLIYYSQIVNDFQKGDIAEGYSVSREKKESFPLTVTSAQKNPTAFYLCASSIGRRAFQETQYFGPGTRLLVL.